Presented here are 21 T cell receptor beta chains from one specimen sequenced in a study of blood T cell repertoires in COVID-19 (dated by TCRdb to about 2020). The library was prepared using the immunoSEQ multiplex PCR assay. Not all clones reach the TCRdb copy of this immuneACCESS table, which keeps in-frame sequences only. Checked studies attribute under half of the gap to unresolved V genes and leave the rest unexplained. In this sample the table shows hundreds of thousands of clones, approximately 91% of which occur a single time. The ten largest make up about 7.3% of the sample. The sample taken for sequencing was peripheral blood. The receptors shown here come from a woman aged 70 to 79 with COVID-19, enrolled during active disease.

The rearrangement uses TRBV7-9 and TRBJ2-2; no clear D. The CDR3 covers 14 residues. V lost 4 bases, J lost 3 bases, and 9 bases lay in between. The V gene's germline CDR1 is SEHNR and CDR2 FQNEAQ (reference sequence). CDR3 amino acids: CASSSATDTGELFF. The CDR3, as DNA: TGTGCCAGCAGCTCGGCAACAGACACCGGGGAGCTGTTTTTT.

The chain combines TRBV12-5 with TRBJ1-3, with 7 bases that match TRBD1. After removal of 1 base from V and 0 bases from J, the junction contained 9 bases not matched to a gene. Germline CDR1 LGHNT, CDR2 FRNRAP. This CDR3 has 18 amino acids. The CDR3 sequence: CASGLDWAGGDSGNTIYF. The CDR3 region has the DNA TGTGCTAGTGGTTTGGACTGGGCAGGGGGAGACTCTGGAAACACCATATATTTT.

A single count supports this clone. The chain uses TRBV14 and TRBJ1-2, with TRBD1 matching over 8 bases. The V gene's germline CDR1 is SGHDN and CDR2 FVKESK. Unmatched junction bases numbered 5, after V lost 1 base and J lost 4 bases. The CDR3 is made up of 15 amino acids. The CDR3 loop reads CASSQGQGRTYGYTF. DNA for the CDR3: TGTGCCAGCAGCCAAGGACAGGGGAGAACCTATGGCTACACCTTC.

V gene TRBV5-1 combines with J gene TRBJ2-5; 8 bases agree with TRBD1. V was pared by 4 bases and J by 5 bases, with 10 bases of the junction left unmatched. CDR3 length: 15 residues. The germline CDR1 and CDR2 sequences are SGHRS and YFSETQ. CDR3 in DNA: TGCGCCAGCAGCCTCCAGACAGGGGCGGGCGAGACCCAGTACTTC. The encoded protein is CASSLQTGAGETQYF.

The CDR3 is CAWTTSGGAGADTQYF. The CDR3 nucleotides are TGTGCCTGGACGACTAGCGGGGGGGCCGGCGCAGATACGCAGTATTTT. V is TRBV30 and J is TRBJ2-3; 14 nucleotides agree with TRBD2. CDR1 and CDR2 from the germline V gene are GTSNPN and SVGIG (reference sequence). The trim removed 4 bases at V and 4 bases at J, leaving 7 bases unmatched. CDR3 length: 16 residues.

The CDR3 DNA follows: TGTGCCACCAAAGGACAGGGGGGAGAGACCCAGTACTTC. Amino acids: CATKGQGGETQYF. The V and J genes are TRBV24-1 and TRBJ2-5, with 10 nucleotides matching TRBD1. From germline, CDR1 is KGHDR and CDR2 SFDVKD. This CDR3 region has 13 residues. V gave up 8 bases and J gave up 4 bases; unmatched junction bases: 3.

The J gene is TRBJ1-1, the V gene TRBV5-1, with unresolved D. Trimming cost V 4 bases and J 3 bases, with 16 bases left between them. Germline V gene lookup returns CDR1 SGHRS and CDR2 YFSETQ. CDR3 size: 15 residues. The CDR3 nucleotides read TGCGCCAGCAGCCGGACCGCGGACTCCGACACTGAAGCTTTCTTT. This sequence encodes CASSRTADSDTEAFF.

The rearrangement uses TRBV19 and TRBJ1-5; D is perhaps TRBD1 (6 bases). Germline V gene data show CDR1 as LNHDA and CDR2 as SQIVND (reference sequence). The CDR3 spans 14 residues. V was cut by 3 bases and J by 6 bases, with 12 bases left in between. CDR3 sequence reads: CASSMAGVAQPQHF. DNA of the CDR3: TGTGCCAGTAGTATGGCAGGGGTGGCTCAGCCCCAGCATTTT.

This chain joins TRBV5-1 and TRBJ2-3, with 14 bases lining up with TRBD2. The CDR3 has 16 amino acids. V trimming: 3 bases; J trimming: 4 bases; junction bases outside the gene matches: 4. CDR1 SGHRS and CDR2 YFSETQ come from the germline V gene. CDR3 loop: CASSSRTSGRSDTQYF. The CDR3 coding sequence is TGCGCCAGCAGCTCTCGGACTAGCGGGAGGTCAGATACGCAGTATTTT.

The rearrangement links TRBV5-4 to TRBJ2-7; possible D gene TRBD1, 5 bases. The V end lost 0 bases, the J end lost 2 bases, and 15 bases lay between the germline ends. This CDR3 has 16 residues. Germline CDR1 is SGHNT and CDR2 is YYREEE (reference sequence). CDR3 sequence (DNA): TGTGCCAGCAGCTTGGCCAGCCGACAGACGACCTACGAGCAGTACTTC. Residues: CASSLASRQTTYEQYF.

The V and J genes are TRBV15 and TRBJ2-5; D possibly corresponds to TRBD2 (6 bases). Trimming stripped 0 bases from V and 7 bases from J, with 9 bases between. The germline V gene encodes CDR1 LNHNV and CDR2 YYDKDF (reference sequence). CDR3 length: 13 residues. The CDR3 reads CATSRDGSGTQYF. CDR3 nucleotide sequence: TGTGCCACCAGCAGAGATGGTAGCGGGACCCAGTACTTC.

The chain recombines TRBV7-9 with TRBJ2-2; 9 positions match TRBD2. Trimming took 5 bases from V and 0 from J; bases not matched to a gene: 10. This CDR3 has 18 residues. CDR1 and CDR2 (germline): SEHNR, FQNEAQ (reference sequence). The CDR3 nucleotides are TGTGCCAGCAGCACCCCGACTAGCGGAGTAGCGAACACCGGGGAGCTGTTTTTT. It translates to CASSTPTSGVANTGELFF.

The CDR3 loop is CASSSWDFLSTDTQYF. CDR3 nucleotides: TGTGCCAGCAGTTCGTGGGACTTTCTAAGCACAGATACGCAGTATTTT. The chain couples TRBV27 to TRBJ2-3, with a tentative D call TRBD2 (6 bases). This CDR3 contains 16 residues. From germline, CDR1 is MNHEY and CDR2 SMNVEV (reference sequence). Trimming stripped 4 bases from V and 0 bases from J, with 14 bases between.

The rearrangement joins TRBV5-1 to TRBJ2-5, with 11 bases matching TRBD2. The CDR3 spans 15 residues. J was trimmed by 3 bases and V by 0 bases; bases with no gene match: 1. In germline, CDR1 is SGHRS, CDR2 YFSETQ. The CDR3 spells CASSLVLAGEETQYF. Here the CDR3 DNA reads TGCGCCAGCAGCTTGGTACTAGCGGGGGAAGAGACCCAGTACTTC.

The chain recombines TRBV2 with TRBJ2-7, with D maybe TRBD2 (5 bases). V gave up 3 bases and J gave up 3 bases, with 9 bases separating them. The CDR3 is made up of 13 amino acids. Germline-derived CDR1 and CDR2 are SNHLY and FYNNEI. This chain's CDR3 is CASSDRGIYEQYF. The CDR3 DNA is TGTGCCAGCAGTGATCGGGGAATCTACGAGCAGTACTTC.

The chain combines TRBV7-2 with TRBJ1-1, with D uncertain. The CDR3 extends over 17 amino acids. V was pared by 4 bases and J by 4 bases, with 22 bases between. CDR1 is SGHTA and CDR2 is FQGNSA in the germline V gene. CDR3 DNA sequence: TGTGCCAGCAGCTGGAGGCAGCCAGCAGAGTACGGCACTGAAGCTTTCTTT. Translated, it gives CASSWRQPAEYGTEAFF. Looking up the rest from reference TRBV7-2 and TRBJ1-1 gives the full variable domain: GAGVSQSPSNKVTEKGKDVELRCDPISGHTALYWYRQSLGQGLEFLIYFQGNSAPDKSGLPSDRFSAERTGGSVSTLTIQRTQQEDSAVYLCASSWRQPAEYGTEAFFGQGTRLTVV.

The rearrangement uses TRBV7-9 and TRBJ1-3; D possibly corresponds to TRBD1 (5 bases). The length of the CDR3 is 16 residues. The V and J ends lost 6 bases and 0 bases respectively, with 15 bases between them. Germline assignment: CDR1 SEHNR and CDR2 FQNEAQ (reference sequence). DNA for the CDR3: TGTGCCAGCAGGTACGGGACTATGAGCTCTGGAAACACCATATATTTT. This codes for CASRYGTMSSGNTIYF. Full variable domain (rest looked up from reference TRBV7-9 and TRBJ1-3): DTGVSQNPRHKITKRGQNVTFRCDPISEHNRLYWYRQTLGQGPEFLTYFQNEAQLEKSRLLSDRFSAERPKGSFSTLEIQRTEQGDSAMYLCASRYGTMSSGNTIYFGEGSWLTVV.

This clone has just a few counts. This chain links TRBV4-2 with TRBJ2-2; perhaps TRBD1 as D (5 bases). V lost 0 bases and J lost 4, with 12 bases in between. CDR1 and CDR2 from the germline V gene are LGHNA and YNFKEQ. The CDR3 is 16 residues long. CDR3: CASSQETAASTGELFF. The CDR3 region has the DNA TGTGCCAGCAGCCAAGAGACAGCTGCGAGCACCGGGGAGCTGTTTTTT.

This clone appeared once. CDR3 amino acids: CASSLGQGYNEKLFF. Here the CDR3 DNA reads TGTGCCAGCAGTTTAGGTCAGGGGTATAATGAAAAACTGTTTTTT. This chain uses TRBV27 with TRBJ1-4, with D maybe TRBD1 (6 bases). The V gene's germline CDR1 is MNHEY and CDR2 SMNVEV (reference sequence). Trimming stripped 2 bases from V and 4 bases from J, with 11 bases between. The CDR3 length is 15 residues.

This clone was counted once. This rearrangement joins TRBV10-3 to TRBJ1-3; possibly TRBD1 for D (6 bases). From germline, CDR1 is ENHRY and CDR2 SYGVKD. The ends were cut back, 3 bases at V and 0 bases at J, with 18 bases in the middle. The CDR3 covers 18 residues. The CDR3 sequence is CAISDGLVQGDSGNTIYF. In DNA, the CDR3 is TGTGCCATCAGTGACGGATTAGTACAGGGAGACTCTGGAAACACCATATATTTT.

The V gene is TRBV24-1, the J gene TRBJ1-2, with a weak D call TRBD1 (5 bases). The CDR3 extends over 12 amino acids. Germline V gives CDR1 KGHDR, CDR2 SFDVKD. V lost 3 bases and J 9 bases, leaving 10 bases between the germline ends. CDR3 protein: CATSDKGMSYTF. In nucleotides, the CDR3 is TGTGCCACCAGTGATAAGGGGATGAGCTACACCTTC.